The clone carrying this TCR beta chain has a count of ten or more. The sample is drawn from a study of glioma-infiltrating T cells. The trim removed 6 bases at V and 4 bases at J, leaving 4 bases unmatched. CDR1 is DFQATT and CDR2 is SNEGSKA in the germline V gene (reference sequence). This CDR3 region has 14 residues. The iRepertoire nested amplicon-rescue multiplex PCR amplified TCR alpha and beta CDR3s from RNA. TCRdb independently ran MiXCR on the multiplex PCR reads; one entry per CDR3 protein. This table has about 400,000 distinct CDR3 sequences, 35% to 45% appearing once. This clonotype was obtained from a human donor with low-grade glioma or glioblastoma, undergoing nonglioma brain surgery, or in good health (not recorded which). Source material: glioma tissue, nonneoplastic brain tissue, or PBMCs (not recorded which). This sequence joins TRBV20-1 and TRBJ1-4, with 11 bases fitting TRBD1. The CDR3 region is CSAGDRGNNEKLFF. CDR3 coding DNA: TGCAGTGCAGGGGACAGGGGGAATAATGAAAAACTGTTTTTT.